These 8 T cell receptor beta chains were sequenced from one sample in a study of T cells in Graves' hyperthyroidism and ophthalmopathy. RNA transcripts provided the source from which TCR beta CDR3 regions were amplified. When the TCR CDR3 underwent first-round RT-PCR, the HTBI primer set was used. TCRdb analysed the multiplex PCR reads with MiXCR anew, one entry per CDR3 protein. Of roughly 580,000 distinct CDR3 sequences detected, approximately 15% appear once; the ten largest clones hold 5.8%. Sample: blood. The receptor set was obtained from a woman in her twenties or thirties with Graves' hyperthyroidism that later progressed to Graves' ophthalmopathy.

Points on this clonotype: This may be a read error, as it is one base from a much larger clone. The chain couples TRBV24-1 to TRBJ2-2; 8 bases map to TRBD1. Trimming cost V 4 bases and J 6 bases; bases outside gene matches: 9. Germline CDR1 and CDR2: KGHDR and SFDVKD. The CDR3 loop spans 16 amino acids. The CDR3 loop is CATSESGQAAAGELFF. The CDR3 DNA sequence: TGTGCCACCAGTGAGTCGGGACAGGCGGCGGCCGGGGAGCTGTTTTTT.

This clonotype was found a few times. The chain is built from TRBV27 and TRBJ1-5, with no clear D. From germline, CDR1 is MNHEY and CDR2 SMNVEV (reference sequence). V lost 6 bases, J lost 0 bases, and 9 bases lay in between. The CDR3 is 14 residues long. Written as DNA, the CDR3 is TGTGCCAGCAGGCCCTTTGATAGCAATCAGCCCCAGCATTTT. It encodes CASRPFDSNQPQHF.

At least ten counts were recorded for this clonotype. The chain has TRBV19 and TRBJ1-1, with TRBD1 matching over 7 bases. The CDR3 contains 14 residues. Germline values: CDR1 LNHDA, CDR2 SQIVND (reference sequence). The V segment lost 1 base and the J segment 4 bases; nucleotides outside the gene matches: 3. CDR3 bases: TGTGCCAGTAGTATAGGGGGACAGTTCACTGAAGCTTTCTTT. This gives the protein CASSIGGQFTEAFF.

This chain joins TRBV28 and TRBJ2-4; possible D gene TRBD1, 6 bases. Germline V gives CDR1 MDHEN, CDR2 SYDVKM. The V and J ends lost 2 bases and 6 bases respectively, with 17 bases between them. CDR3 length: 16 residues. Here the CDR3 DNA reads TGTGCCAGCAGTTTACTTTCCTTAAGAGGGGGAAACATTCAGTACTTC. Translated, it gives CASSLLSLRGGNIQYF.

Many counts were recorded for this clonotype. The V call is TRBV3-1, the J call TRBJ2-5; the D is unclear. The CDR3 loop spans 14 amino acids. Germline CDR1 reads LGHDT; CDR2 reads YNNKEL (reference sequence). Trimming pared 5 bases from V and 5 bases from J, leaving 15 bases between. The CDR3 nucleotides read TGTGCCAGCAGCTACGGACCCCGTGTGGAGACCCAGTACTTC. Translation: CASSYGPRVETQYF.

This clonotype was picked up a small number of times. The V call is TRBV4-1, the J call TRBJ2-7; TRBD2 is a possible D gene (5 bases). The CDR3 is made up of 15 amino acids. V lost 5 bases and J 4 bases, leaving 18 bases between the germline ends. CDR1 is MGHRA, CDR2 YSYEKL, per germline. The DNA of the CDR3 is TGCGCCAGCAGCTCCGGTAGCGCCGCTATATACGAGCAGTACTTC. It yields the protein CASSSGSAAIYEQYF.

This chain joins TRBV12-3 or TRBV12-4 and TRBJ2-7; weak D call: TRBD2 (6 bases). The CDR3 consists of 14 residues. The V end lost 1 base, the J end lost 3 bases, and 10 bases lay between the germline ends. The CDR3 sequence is CASSLVTGDYEQYF. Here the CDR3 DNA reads TGTGCCAGCAGTTTAGTTACGGGGGACTACGAGCAGTACTTC.

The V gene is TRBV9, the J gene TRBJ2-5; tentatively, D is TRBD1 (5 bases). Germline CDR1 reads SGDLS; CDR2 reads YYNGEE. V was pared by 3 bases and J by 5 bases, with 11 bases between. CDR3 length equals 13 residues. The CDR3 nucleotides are TGTGCCAGCAGCGGAGTGCCAGGGGAGACCCAGTACTTC. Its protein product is CASSGVPGETQYF.